This TCR beta chain was identified in a study of glioma-infiltrating T cells. Broader study findings: Above-expected tissue-blood divergence occurred in all gliomas, most in low-grade ones.

Amplification of TCR alpha and beta CDR3 regions from RNA used iRepertoire nested multiplex PCR. Each CDR3 protein gets one entry after TCRdb re-called the multiplex PCR reads with MiXCR. The repertoire has approximately 400,000 distinct CDR3 sequences, 41% of them found once; the top ten carry around 11%. Of note for this clonotype: Antigen: not known. A much larger clone differs by one base, so this may be a read error. The conserved phenylalanine or tryptophan is not found at the CDR3 terminus, so this likely reflects a read error.

The sequence was collected from a human donor with low-grade glioma or glioblastoma, undergoing nonglioma brain surgery, or in good health (not recorded which). Sequenced: glioma tissue, nonneoplastic brain tissue, or PBMCs (not recorded which).

The CDR3 spells CATSRVTSYGYTL. The CDR3 DNA reads as TGTGCCACCAGCAGAGTTACCAGCTATGGCTACACCTTA. This sequence joins TRBV15 and TRBJ1-2; the D is unclear. Germline V gene sequence: CDR1 LNHNV, CDR2 YYDKDF (reference sequence). The CDR3 covers 13 residues. V was trimmed by 1 base and J by 4 bases, leaving 7 bases between them.